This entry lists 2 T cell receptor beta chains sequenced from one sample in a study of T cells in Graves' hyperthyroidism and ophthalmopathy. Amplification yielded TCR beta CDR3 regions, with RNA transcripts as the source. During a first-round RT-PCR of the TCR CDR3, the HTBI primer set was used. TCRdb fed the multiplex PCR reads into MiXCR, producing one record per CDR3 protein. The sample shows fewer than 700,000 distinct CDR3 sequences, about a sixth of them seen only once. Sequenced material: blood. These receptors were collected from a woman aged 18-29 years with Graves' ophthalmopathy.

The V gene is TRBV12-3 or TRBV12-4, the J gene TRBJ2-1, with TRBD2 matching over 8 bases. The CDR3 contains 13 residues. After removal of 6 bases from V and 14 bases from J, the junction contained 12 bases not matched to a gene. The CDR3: CASSDLGTRRKFF. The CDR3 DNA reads TGTGCCAGCAGCGACTTGGGGACTAGGCGGAAGTTCTTC.

CDR3 bases: TGCGCCAGCCAGGGAAGGGGTGAGCAGTTCTTC. Its protein is CASQGRGEQFF. The chain combines TRBV4-1 with TRBJ2-1; D might be TRBD1 (5 bases). The germline CDR1 and CDR2 sequences are MGHRA and YSYEKL. V was trimmed by 8 bases and J by 9 bases, leaving 11 bases between them. The CDR3 totals 11 residues.